Given below is one TCR beta chain in context. Its specificity is unknown. The data stem from a study of OX40 agonist ivuxolimab in advanced cancers. Whole-study results and caveats: CD8+ T cells (on average) carried more expanded clones than CD4+ T cells.

Germline V gene sequence: CDR1 LGHNA, CDR2 YSLEER. The CDR3 sequence is 17 residues long. The ends lost 4 bases at V and 6 bases at J; junction bases unmatched: 12. The repertoire was sequenced with immunoSEQ multiplex PCR; TCRdb's copy has only in-frame clones and lacks some. The sample consists of tens of thousands of clones, roughly 84% of them appearing once. This clonotype originated in an adult with an advanced solid tumor such as melanoma, head and neck, liver or kidney cancer. J is TRBJ2-2 and V is TRBV4-3; 9 positions match TRBD2. This specimen consisted of CD4+ or CD8+ T cells sorted from blood, obtained in a trial of the OX40 agonist ivuxolimab. CDR3 DNA sequence: TGCGCCAGCAGCCGAGAACTTCTAGCGGGAAGGGCCGGGGAGCTGTTTTTT. As protein: CASSRELLAGRAGELFF.